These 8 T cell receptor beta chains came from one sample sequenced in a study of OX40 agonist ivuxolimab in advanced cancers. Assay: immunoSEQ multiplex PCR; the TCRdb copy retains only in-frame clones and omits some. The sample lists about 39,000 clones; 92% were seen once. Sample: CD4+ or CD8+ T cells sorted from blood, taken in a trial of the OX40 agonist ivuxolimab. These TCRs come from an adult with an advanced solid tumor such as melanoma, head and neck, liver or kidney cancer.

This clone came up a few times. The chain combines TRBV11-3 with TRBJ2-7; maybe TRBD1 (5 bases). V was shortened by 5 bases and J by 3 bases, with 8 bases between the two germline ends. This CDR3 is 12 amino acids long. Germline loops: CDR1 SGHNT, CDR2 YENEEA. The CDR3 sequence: CASSPRDYEQYF. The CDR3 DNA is TGTGCCAGCAGCCCCAGGGACTACGAGCAGTACTTC.

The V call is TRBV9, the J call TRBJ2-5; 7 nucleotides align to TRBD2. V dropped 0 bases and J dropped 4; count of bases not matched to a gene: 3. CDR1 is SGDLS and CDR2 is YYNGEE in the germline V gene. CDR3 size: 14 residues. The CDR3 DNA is TGTGCCAGCAGCGTAGCCGGGGAGGGAGAGACCCAGTACTTC. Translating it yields CASSVAGEGETQYF.

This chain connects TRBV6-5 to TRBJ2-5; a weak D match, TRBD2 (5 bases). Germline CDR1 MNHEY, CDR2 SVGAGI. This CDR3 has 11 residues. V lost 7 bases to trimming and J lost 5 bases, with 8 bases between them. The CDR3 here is CASTEDETQYF. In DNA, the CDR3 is TGTGCCAGCACGGAGGACGAGACCCAGTACTTC.

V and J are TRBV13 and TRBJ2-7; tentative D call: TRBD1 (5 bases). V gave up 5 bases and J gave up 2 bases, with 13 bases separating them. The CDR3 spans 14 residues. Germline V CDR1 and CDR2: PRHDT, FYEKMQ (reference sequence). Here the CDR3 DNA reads TGTGCCAGCAGCCACGACAGTAAAACCTACGAGCAGTACTTC. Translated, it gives CASSHDSKTYEQYF.

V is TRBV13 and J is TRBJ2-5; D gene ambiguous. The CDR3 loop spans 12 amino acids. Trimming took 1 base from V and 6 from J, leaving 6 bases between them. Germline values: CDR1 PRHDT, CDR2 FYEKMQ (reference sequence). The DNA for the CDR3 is TGTGCCAGCAGCTTAGTCGGACAGACCCAGTACTTC. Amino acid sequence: CASSLVGQTQYF.

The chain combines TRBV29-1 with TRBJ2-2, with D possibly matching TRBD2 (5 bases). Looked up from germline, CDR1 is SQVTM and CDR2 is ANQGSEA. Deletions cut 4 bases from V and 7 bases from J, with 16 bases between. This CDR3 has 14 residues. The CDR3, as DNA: TGCAGCGTTGTGTCCCGGGGTCAGCACGGGGAGCTGTTTTTT. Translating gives CSVVSRGQHGELFF.

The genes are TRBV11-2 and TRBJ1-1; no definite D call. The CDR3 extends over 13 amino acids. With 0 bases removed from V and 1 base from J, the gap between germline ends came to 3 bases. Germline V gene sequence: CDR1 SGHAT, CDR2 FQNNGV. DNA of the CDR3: TGTGCCAGCAGCTTAGAAGCGAACACTGAAGCTTTCTTT. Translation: CASSLEANTEAFF.

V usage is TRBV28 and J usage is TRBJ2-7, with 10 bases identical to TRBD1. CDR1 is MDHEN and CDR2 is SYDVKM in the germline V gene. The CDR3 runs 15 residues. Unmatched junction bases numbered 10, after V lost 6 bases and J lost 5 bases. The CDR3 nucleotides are TGTGCCAGCAGCGACGGGACAGGGGTTGTCCACGAGCAGTACTTC. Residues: CASSDGTGVVHEQYF.